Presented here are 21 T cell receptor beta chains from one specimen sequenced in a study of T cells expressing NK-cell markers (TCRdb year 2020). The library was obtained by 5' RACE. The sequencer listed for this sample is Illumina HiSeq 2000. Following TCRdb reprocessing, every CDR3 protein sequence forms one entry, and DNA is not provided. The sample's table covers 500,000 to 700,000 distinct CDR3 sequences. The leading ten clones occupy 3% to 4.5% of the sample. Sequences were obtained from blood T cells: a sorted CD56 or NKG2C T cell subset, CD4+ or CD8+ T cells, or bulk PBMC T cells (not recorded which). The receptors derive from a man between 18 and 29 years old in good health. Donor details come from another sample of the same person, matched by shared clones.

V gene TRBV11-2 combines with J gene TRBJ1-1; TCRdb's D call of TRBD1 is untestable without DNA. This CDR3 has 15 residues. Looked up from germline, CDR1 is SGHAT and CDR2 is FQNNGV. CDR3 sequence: CASSSPRSGDTEAFF.

CDR3 amino acids: CASSPYGLGTDTQYF. This rearrangement joins TRBV4-1 to TRBJ2-3. Looked up from germline, CDR1 is MGHRA and CDR2 is YSYEKL. This CDR3 comprises 15 residues.

CDR3 sequence: CATSDQGLKDEQYF. The chain has TRBV24-1 and TRBJ2-7; TCRdb names TRBD1, which stays unverified in the absence of DNA. The CDR3 spans 14 residues. Germline-derived CDR1 and CDR2 are KGHDR and SFDVKD.

CDR3: CASSSIATHSYNEQFF. The chain uses TRBV5-6 and TRBJ2-1; without DNA, the TCRdb call of TRBD2 cannot be checked. Per germline, CDR1 SGHDT and CDR2 YYEEEE. CDR3 size: 16 residues.

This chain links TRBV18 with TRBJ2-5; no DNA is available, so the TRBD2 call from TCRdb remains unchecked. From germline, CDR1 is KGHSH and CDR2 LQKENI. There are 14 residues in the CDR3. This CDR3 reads CASLGLASQETQYF.

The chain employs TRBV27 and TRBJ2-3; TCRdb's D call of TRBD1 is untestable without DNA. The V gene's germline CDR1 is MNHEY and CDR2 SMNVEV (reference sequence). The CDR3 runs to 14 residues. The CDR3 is CASSPGGQGDTQYF.

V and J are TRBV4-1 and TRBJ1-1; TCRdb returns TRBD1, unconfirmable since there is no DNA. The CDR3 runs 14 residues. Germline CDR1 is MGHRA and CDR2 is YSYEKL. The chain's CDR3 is CASSREQGMWEAFF.

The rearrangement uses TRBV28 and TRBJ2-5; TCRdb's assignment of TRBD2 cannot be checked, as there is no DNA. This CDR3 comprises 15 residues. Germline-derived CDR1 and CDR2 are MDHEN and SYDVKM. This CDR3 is CASSYETSSAETQYF.

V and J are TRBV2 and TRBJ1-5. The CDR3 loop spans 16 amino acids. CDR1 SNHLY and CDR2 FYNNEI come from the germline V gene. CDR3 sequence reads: CASSVSFTRGNQPQHF.

CDR3 sequence reads: CASSTAGTGYGYTF. The chain uses TRBV5-6 and TRBJ1-2; with no DNA, the TCRdb D assignment of TRBD1 cannot be verified. The V gene's germline CDR1 is SGHDT and CDR2 YYEEEE. This CDR3 is built from 14 residues.

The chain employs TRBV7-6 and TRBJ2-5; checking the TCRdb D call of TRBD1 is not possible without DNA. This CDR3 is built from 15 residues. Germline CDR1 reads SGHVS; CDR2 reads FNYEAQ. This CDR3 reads CASSPPQGYQETQYF.

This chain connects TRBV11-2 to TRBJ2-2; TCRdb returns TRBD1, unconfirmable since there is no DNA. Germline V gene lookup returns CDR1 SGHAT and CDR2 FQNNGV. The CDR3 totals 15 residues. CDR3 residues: CASSLKGGGTGELFF.

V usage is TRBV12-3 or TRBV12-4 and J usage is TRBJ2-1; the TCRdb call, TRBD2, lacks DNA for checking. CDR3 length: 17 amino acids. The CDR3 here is CASSLDLRTSGSNEQFF.

CDR3 amino acids: CASSLALGGQETQYF. The chain employs TRBV5-8 and TRBJ2-5; TCRdb's D call of TRBD1 is untestable without DNA. Germline CDR1 is SGHTS and CDR2 is YDEGEE. This CDR3 is 15 amino acids long.

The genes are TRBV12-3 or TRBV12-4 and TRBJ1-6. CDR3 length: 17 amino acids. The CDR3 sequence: CASSLALANLGYSPLHF.

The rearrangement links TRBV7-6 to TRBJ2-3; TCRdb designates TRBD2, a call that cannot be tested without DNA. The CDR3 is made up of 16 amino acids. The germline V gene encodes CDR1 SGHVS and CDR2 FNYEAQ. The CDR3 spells CASSWVLAGEADTQYF.

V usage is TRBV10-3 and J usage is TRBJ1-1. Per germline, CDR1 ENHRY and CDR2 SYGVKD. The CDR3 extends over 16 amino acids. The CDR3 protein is CAISDLRWDRNTEAFF.

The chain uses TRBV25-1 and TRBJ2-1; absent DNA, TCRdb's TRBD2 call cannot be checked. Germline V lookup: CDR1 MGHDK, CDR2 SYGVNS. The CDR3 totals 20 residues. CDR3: CASGTETQPGLARWTNEQFF.

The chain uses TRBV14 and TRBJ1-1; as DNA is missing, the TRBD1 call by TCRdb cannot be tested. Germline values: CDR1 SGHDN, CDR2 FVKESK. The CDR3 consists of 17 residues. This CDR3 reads CASSKRSIRGLNTEAFF.

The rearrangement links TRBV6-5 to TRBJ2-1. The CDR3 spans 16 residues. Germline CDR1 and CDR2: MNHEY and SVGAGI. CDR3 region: CASSYSTQEIYNEQFF.

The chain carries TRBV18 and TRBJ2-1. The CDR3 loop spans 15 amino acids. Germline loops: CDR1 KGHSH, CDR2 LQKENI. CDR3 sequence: CASSPVGRFNNEQFF. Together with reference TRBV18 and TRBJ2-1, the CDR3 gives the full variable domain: NAGVMQNPRHLVRRRGQEARLRCSPMKGHSHVYWYRQLPEEGLKFMVYLQKENIIDESGMPKERFSAEFPKEGPSILRIQQVVRGDSAAYFCASSPVGRFNNEQFFGPGTRLTVL.